The 4 T cell receptor beta chains given below trace back to one sample, sequenced in a study of cytomegalovirus exposure and HLA in healthy donors. Vbeta (60) and Jbeta (13) primers were used in the PCR. Assay: immunoSEQ multiplex PCR; the TCRdb copy retains only in-frame clones and omits some. The data show about 150,000 clones, 80% seen once. Material: PBMCs. Every receptor here comes from a man aged 30 to 45 in good health and CMV-seropositive.

This clone was observed once. The chain has TRBV4-1 and TRBJ2-1, with 7 bases fitting TRBD2. Germline CDR1 and CDR2: MGHRA and YSYEKL. This CDR3 is built from 14 residues. Germline trimming cut 0 bases from V and 5 bases from J; bases unmatched to any gene: 1. The CDR3 bases are TGCGCCAGCAGCCAAGACCTAGCGGACAATGAGCAGTTCTTC. Translating gives CASSQDLADNEQFF.

The count of this clone is one. One end of the junction fails to match germline, which may point to a read error. The chain combines TRBV4-2 with TRBJ1-1, with 7 bases aligning to TRBD1. Germline V gene data show CDR1 as LGHNA and CDR2 as YNFKEQ. This CDR3 has 15 amino acids. CDR3 protein: CASSLSDRLNTEASF. CDR3 sequence (DNA): TGTGCCAGCAGCCTATCGGACAGGCTGAACACTGAAGCTTCCTTT.

This clone was recorded once. The J gene is TRBJ2-5, the V gene TRBV5-5, with 7 positions matching TRBD1. The trim removed 3 bases at V and 5 bases at J, leaving 7 bases unmatched. The germline gives CDR1 SGHKS, CDR2 YYEKEE (reference sequence). The CDR3 totals 14 residues. This CDR3 is CASSSQTGVETQYF. The CDR3 DNA is TGTGCCAGCAGCTCCCAAACAGGGGTGGAGACCCAGTACTTC.

The chain recombines TRBV27 with TRBJ1-1, with D unclear. CDR3 length equals 17 residues. Germline CDR1 is MNHEY and CDR2 is SMNVEV (reference sequence). Trimming left V 6 bases short and J 5 bases short, with 25 bases between. CDR3 region: CASSAGSLYSAGTEAFF. In nucleotides, the CDR3 is TGTGCCAGCAGCGCCGGGTCGCTCTATTCCGCGGGAACTGAAGCTTTCTTT.